These 11 T cell receptor beta chains came from one sample sequenced in a study of cytomegalovirus exposure and HLA in healthy donors. TCRdb keeps only in-frame clones here, not all; method: immunoSEQ multiplex PCR. This table holds roughly 300,000 clones, 85% to 90% found once. The sequenced sample consisted of PBMCs. The receptors were sampled from a woman under 30 in good health and CMV-seronegative.

The chain is built from TRBV28 and TRBJ2-1; TRBD2 agrees at 9 bases. Looked up from germline, CDR1 is MDHEN and CDR2 is SYDVKM. The CDR3 loop spans 14 amino acids. Trimming took 8 bases from V and 7 from J; bases not matched to a gene: 9. The CDR3 nucleotides read TGTGCCAGCCGAGGGGAGGGACTAGCAAATGAGCAGTTCTTC. Translation: CASRGEGLANEQFF.

The chain couples TRBV6-5 to TRBJ1-5, with D possibly matching TRBD1 (6 bases). Deletions cut 5 bases from V and 2 bases from J, with 13 bases between. Germline V gives CDR1 MNHEY, CDR2 SVGAGI. This CDR3 contains 15 residues. CDR3 nucleotides: TGTGCCAGCAGTAGCGGACAGTTCGGCAATCAGCCCCAGCATTTT. It yields the protein CASSSGQFGNQPQHF.

The DNA of the CDR3 is TGTGCCAGCCGGGGGGCGAACGGAGGCTACACCTTC. This encodes CASRGANGGYTF. The V call is TRBV27, the J call TRBJ1-2, with D maybe TRBD1 (6 bases). Germline V gene sequence: CDR1 MNHEY, CDR2 SMNVEV (reference sequence). This CDR3 contains 12 residues. Trimming took 8 bases from V and 8 from J, leaving 15 bases between them.

In the case of this clone: Other DNA sequences in this specimen translate into the identical CDR3. V and J are TRBV6-5 and TRBJ1-2, with D maybe TRBD1 (6 bases). Trimming took 6 bases from V and 1 from J, leaving 6 bases between them. The CDR3 runs to 12 residues. From germline, CDR1 is MNHEY and CDR2 SVGAGI. CDR3 sequence (DNA): TGTGCCAGCAGGGACAGTAACTATGGCTACACCTTC. This encodes CASRDSNYGYTF.

The CDR3 nucleotides are TGCGCCAGCAGCTTGGCGTCCGGCCTGGGACAGGGAATCTCCTACGAGCAGTACTTC. It translates to CASSLASGLGQGISYEQYF. This sequence joins TRBV5-1 and TRBJ2-7, with 9 bases fitting TRBD1. Germline V gene lookup returns CDR1 SGHRS and CDR2 YFSETQ. J was trimmed by 0 bases and V by 0 bases; bases with no gene match: 13. There are 19 residues in the CDR3. The full variable domain, its missing parts supplied by reference TRBV5-1 and TRBJ2-7, is KAGVTQTPRYLIKTRGQQVTLSCSPISGHRSVSWYQQTPGQGLQFLFEYFSETQRNKGNFPGRFSGRQFSNSRSEMNVSTLELGDSALYLCASSLASGLGQGISYEQYFGPGTRLTVT.

This chain joins TRBV19 and TRBJ2-1; 9 bases fit TRBD2. The CDR3 has 14 residues. Germline trimming cut 5 bases from V and 4 bases from J; bases unmatched to any gene: 3. From germline, CDR1 is LNHDA and CDR2 SQIVND (reference sequence). The CDR3 nucleotides are TGTGCCAGTAGTCGCACTAGCGGGTACAATGAGCAGTTCTTC. The encoded protein is CASSRTSGYNEQFF.

In its sample, this clone was seen once. The genes are TRBV7-8 and TRBJ2-2; D gene ambiguous. The CDR3 extends over 16 amino acids. Germline V CDR1 and CDR2: SGHVS, FQNEAQ. V dropped 5 bases and J dropped 2 bases, with 15 bases sitting between them. CDR3 sequence reads: CASSRPILLNTGELFF. CDR3 nucleotides: TGTGCCAGCAGCCGTCCTATACTATTAAACACCGGGGAGCTGTTTTTT.

The chain has TRBV29-1 and TRBJ2-5; 9 positions match TRBD1. The CDR3 totals 14 residues. Unmatched junction bases numbered 10, after V lost 6 bases and J lost 5 bases. Germline V gene sequence: CDR1 SQVTM, CDR2 ANQGSEA. The CDR3 reads CSVAGTGFGETQYF. CDR3 DNA sequence: TGCAGCGTCGCCGGGACAGGGTTTGGCGAGACCCAGTACTTC.

This chain links TRBV28 with TRBJ1-5; TRBD1 agrees at 8 bases. The CDR3 loop spans 18 amino acids. Losses at the gene ends were 5 bases for V and 1 base for J; bases not matched to a gene: 13. Germline V gene lookup returns CDR1 MDHEN and CDR2 SYDVKM. CDR3 amino acids: CASSPLTGAIGSNQPQHF. In DNA form, the CDR3 reads TGTGCCAGCAGTCCATTGACAGGGGCAATCGGAAGCAATCAGCCCCAGCATTTT.

The V call is TRBV9, the J call TRBJ2-7; 11 nucleotides line up with TRBD2. The CDR3 runs to 17 residues. Germline lookup yields CDR1 SGDLS and CDR2 YYNGEE. V dropped 0 bases and J dropped 2; count of bases not matched to a gene: 7. CDR3 region: CASSVGLAGGYPYEQYF. The CDR3 DNA follows: TGTGCCAGCAGCGTAGGCCTAGCGGGAGGATACCCCTACGAGCAGTACTTC.

The rearrangement joins TRBV9 to TRBJ2-1; the match to TRBD2 covers 10 bases. CDR1 and CDR2 from the germline V gene are SGDLS and YYNGEE. V lost 6 bases and J lost 8; bases outside the gene matches: 5. The CDR3 sequence is 13 residues long. CDR3 sequence reads: CASTSGRTYEQFF. CDR3 DNA sequence: TGTGCCAGCACTAGCGGGAGAACGTATGAGCAGTTCTTC. Based on the CDR3 plus reference TRBV9 and TRBJ2-1, the full variable domain is DSGVTQTPKHLITATGQRVTLRCSPRSGDLSVYWYQQSLDQGLQFLIQYYNGEERAKGNILERFSAQQFPDLHSELNLSSLELGDSALYFCASTSGRTYEQFFGPGTRLTVL.